A single sample gave rise to the 9 T cell receptor beta chains below, sequenced in a study of CD8 T cells in ankylosing spondylitis. The study, taken as a whole, reports: It appeared that ankylosing spondylitis blood was characterized by a TCR beta motif of about eight highly homologous variants.

TCRdb used MiXCR to reprocess the 5' RACE reads, holding one entry per CDR3 protein. Counted here are more than 400,000 distinct CDR3 sequences, approximately 5% occurring once; the ten biggest clones make up around 3.5%. Their antigens are not known. Sequencing was carried out using blood, either unsorted or a sorted T cell fraction (not recorded which). Receptors were obtained from a male donor with ankylosing spondylitis.

This clonotype was recorded at least ten times. The V and J genes are TRBV5-1 and TRBJ2-1; D ambiguous. Germline CDR1 SGHRS, CDR2 YFSETQ. This CDR3 has 13 residues. V lost 2 bases and J lost 3, with 6 bases in between. The CDR3 protein is CASSLAYYNEQFF. As DNA, the CDR3 is TGCGCCAGCAGCTTAGCTTACTACAATGAGCAGTTCTTC.

This clonotype was detected a few times. The chain has TRBV7-2 and TRBJ2-7; the D is unclear. CDR3 length: 16 residues. Germline CDR1 reads SGHTA; CDR2 reads FQGNSA. V shed 5 bases and J shed 2 bases, with 19 bases lying between them. The CDR3 DNA follows: TGTGCCAGCAGCCCAAGTCCTCAGGTTCTTCCCTACGAGCAGTACTTC. As protein: CASSPSPQVLPYEQYF.

The genes are TRBV7-9 and TRBJ2-7, with D perhaps matching TRBD1 (5 bases). The V gene lost 6 bases and the J gene lost 3 bases, with 21 bases spanning the gap. Germline assignment: CDR1 SEHNR and CDR2 FQNEAQ (reference sequence). The CDR3 has 16 residues. The CDR3 region has the DNA TGTGCCAGCAGTTTCCCGGCGGTTCAGGGCATCTACGAGCAGTACTTC. It is translated as CASSFPAVQGIYEQYF. The full variable domain, in which reference TRBV7-9 and TRBJ2-7 provide the parts outside the CDR3, is DTGVSQNPRHKITKRGQNVTFRCDPISEHNRLYWYRQTLGQGPEFLTYFQNEAQLEKSRLLSDRFSAERPKGSFSTLEIQRTEQGDSAMYLCASSFPAVQGIYEQYFGPGTRLTVT.

This clonotype was detected ten times or more. The chain joins TRBV20-1 to TRBJ2-3; TRBD2 matches 8 bases. The CDR3 is made up of 12 amino acids. Looked up from germline, CDR1 is DFQATT and CDR2 is SNEGSKA (reference sequence). V lost 3 bases, J lost 5 bases, and 1 base stayed unmatched. The CDR3 here is CSARLAGDTQYF. Here the CDR3 DNA reads TGCAGTGCTAGGCTAGCGGGAGATACGCAGTATTTT.

Many counts were recorded for this clonotype. This chain connects TRBV27 to TRBJ2-2; D perhaps matches TRBD2 (6 bases). V lost 2 bases and J 5 bases, leaving 12 bases between the germline ends. The CDR3 length is 15 residues. Germline V CDR1 and CDR2: MNHEY, SMNVEV (reference sequence). The CDR3 nucleotides are TGTGCCAGCAGTTTACGGGGCGGGGATACCGGGGAGCTGTTTTTT. It translates to CASSLRGGDTGELFF.

This clonotype occurred many times. The gene calls are TRBV20-1 and TRBJ1-5; tentative D call: TRBD1 (5 bases). Germline V CDR1 and CDR2: DFQATT, SNEGSKA (reference sequence). V gave up 4 bases and J gave up 7 bases, with 17 bases separating them. The CDR3 is 14 amino acids. CDR3 region: CSAKRFRENQPQHF. The CDR3 DNA reads as TGCAGTGCTAAACGATTCAGGGAGAACCAGCCCCAGCATTTT.

This clonotype occurred many times. The rearrangement uses TRBV4-3 and TRBJ1-6; D unclear. Trimming shortened V by 4 bases and J by 7 bases, and 14 bases separated the two germline ends. Germline CDR1 is LGHNA and CDR2 is YSLEER. There are 15 residues in the CDR3. The CDR3 nucleotides read TGCGCCAGCAGCCGGGGTCGGCAGGCGAATTCACCCCTCCACTTT. It translates to CASSRGRQANSPLHF.

This clonotype showed up many times. The chain has TRBV20-1 and TRBJ2-7; TRBD2 agrees at 12 bases. The CDR3 loop spans 14 amino acids. Germline loops: CDR1 DFQATT, CDR2 SNEGSKA (reference sequence). Trimming at V came to 6 bases and at J to 7 bases, leaving 10 bases not matched to a gene. The CDR3 region is CSAPTSGGLGEQYF. The CDR3 region has the DNA TGCAGTGCCCCGACTAGCGGGGGCTTAGGTGAGCAGTACTTC.

Comments on this clonotype: Just one base apart from a much larger clone, this may be a read error. This chain uses TRBV6-5 with TRBJ2-7; D uncertain. The CDR3 loop spans 12 amino acids. Per the germline V gene, CDR1 is MNHEY and CDR2 is SVGAGI. CDR3 in amino acids: CASSQSQYELYF. The CDR3 DNA sequence: TGTGCCAGCAGTCAATCACAGTACGAGCTGTACTTC.